These T cell receptor beta chains were read from a single sample in a study of T cell changes during pregnancy in multiple sclerosis. Libraries were prepared by immunoSEQ multiplex PCR; TCRdb keeps only in-frame clonotypes and omits some of them. Here the sample spans around 67,000 clones, roughly 90% being singletons. This sample comprised peripheral blood, obtained in the first trimester of pregnancy. Receptors were obtained from a female donor with multiple sclerosis, enrolled in a pregnancy study. Both conserved end residues are part of each CDR3. A D gene is named only where the DNA matches it firmly. Size values are once, few and many counts, or a class for expanded clones, and some rows have none.

d_gene	v_gene	j_gene	abundance	CDR3nt	CDR3aa
NA	TRBV4-3	TRBJ2-7	once	TGCGCCAGCAGCCAAGATGAACGGCGACAGACCCCCTACGAGCAGTACTTC	CASSQDERRQTPYEQYF
NA	TRBV5-6	TRBJ1-5	NA	TGTGCCAGCAGCTACAGGGCAGGCAATCAGCCCCAGCATTTT	CASSYRAGNQPQHF
TRBD2	TRBV11-2	TRBJ2-1	NA	TGTGCCAGCAGCTTATTTGTACTAGCGGGACACAATGAGCAGTTCTTC	CASSLFVLAGHNEQFF
NA	TRBV4-3	TRBJ1-2	NA	TGCGCCAGCACGGACTCTAACTATGGCTACACCTTC	CASTDSNYGYTF
TRBD1	TRBV5-6	TRBJ1-2	NA	TGTGCCAGCAGCCCCCAGGGGACAGTCTACACCTTC	CASSPQGTVYTF
NA	TRBV6-5	TRBJ1-1	NA	TGTGCCAGCAGTTCTCGCAGGGGAGACACTGAAGCTTTCTTT	CASSSRRGDTEAFF
TRBD2	TRBV7-9	TRBJ2-7	NA	TGTGCCAGCACCTCAGGACTAGCTTGGGAGCAGTACTTC	CASTSGLAWEQYF
TRBD2	TRBV7-9	TRBJ2-1	NA	TGTGCCAGCAGCTTACTTAGCGGGATAGGTAATGAGCAGTTCTTC	CASSLLSGIGNEQFF
TRBD1	TRBV11-1	TRBJ2-3	NA	TGTGCCAGCAGCGTGAGGGTACAGGGGGATACGCAGTATTTT	CASSVRVQGDTQYF
TRBD1	TRBV19	TRBJ1-1	few	TGTGCCAGTAGTCCCGTGAGACAGGGGAACACTGAAGCTTTCTTT	CASSPVRQGNTEAFF
NA	TRBV25-1	TRBJ2-2	NA	TGTGCCAGCAGTGGACTAAAGAACACCGGGGAGCTGTTTTTT	CASSGLKNTGELFF
NA	TRBV28	TRBJ1-1	once	TGTGCCAGCAGTTGGGGGCAGGGGACTGAAGCTTTCTTT	CASSWGQGTEAFF
TRBD1	TRBV19	TRBJ1-2	NA	TGTGCCAGTACTCGGACAGGGACTAACTATGGCTACACCTTC	CASTRTGTNYGYTF
NA	TRBV5-4	TRBJ2-5	NA	TGTGCCAGCAGCATACAGGTCCAAGAGACCCAGTACTTC	CASSIQVQETQYF
NA	TRBV28	TRBJ2-7	NA	TGTGCCAGCAGTTTATGGACAGGAGTCCTACACGAGCAGTACTTC	CASSLWTGVLHEQYF
NA	TRBV6-5	TRBJ1-5	NA	TGTGCCAGCTCACAGGGTAGACAGCCCCAGCATTTT	CASSQGRQPQHF
NA	TRBV6-6	TRBJ1-5	NA	TGTGCCAGCAGTTTTGCTGGGGGCAAAAGCAATCAGCCCCAGCATTTT	CASSFAGGKSNQPQHF
NA	TRBV9	TRBJ2-5	NA	TGTGCCAGCAGCGTACGGCTAGATGGGACCCAGTACTTC	CASSVRLDGTQYF
TRBD2	TRBV28	TRBJ2-5	NA	TGTGCCAGCAGTCTTCCGGCTAGCGGGAGCCCCGAGACCCAGTACTTC	CASSLPASGSPETQYF
NA	TRBV2	TRBJ2-7	once	TGTGCCAGCAGTGAGACAATTTACTACGAGCAGTACTTC	CASSETIYYEQYF
NA	TRBV11-3	TRBJ2-5	once	TGTGCCAGCAGCTTAGTCGCATCCGGGGGGCTTCAAGAGACCCAGTACTTC	CASSLVASGGLQETQYF
NA	TRBV9	TRBJ2-1	NA	TGTGCCAGCAGCGTAGACCCCCACAGGGTAAACAATGAGCAGTTCTTC	CASSVDPHRVNNEQFF
NA	TRBV5-4	TRBJ2-5	NA	TGTGCCAGCAGCCCGCACGGGGGGCGGGGAGAGACCCAGTACTTC	CASSPHGGRGETQYF
NA	TRBV5-6	TRBJ2-7	few	TGTGCCAGCAGCTTGCGTGGGCAACGATTTTCCTACGAGCAGTACTTC	CASSLRGQRFSYEQYF
NA	TRBV20-1	TRBJ2-1	once	TGCAGTGTGAGGGACTACAATGAGCAGTTCTTC	CSVRDYNEQFF
NA	TRBV2	TRBJ2-7	NA	TGTGCCAGCAGTGAAGTAGACACCAGTTCCTACGAGCAGTACTTC	CASSEVDTSSYEQYF
TRBD2	TRBV7-6	TRBJ2-7	NA	TGTGCCAGCAGCTCACTAGCGGGAGGGTACTACGAGCAGTACTTC	CASSSLAGGYYEQYF
NA	TRBV7-2	TRBJ1-1	NA	TGTGCCAGCAGCTTTAGTCCGGGGGTGGCTGAAGCTTTCTTT	CASSFSPGVAEAFF
NA	TRBV21-1	TRBJ1-2	once	TGTGCCAGCAGCAAAGAGTTAGCCACTAACTATGGCTACACCTTC	CASSKELATNYGYTF
NA	TRBV30	TRBJ1-1	NA	TGTGCCTGGAGTGTACAGCGGGGTAACACTGAAGCTTTCTTT	CAWSVQRGNTEAFF
TRBD1	TRBV28	TRBJ2-7	NA	TGTGCCAGCAGGGATACAGGGGTCGAGCAGTACTTC	CASRDTGVEQYF
NA	TRBV5-6	TRBJ2-3	NA	TGTGCCAGCAGCTTGGGGGCAGGGGAGAGAAAGGATACGCAGTATTTT	CASSLGAGERKDTQYF
NA	TRBV2	TRBJ1-2	NA	TGTGCCAGCACCTCCGGACGTGGACATTATGGCTACACCTTC	CASTSGRGHYGYTF
TRBD2	TRBV4-2	TRBJ2-3	many	TGTGCCAGCAGCCAAACTAGCGGGAGTCCAGATACGCAGTATTTT	CASSQTSGSPDTQYF
NA	TRBV30	TRBJ2-3	many	TGTGCCTGGAGTGTACGTCTGGAGGGGGATACGCAGTATTTT	CAWSVRLEGDTQYF
TRBD2	TRBV18	TRBJ2-7	NA	TGTGCCAGCTCACCTGTTCCTAGCGGGAGTAGTAACGAGCAGTACTTC	CASSPVPSGSSNEQYF
NA	TRBV5-4	TRBJ2-1	NA	TGTGCCAGCAGCTTGGTTCGTCCCGGCTCCTACAATGAGCAGTTCTTC	CASSLVRPGSYNEQFF
NA	TRBV30	TRBJ2-1	once	TGTGCCTGGAGTGTAGGCAGGACAAATGAGCAGTTCTTC	CAWSVGRTNEQFF
NA	TRBV27	TRBJ1-2	NA	TGTGCCAGCAGTCCTCAGACAACTAACTATGGCTACACCTTC	CASSPQTTNYGYTF
NA	TRBV19	TRBJ2-5	NA	TGTGCCAGTAGTATGGTGGGCGGGGAGACCCAGTACTTC	CASSMVGGETQYF
NA	TRBV9	TRBJ2-1	NA	TGTGCCAGCACGGACAGAGCAGGGGAGCAGTTCTTC	CASTDRAGEQFF